Shown below are 28 T cell receptor beta chains from a single sample sequenced in a study of blood T cell repertoires in COVID-19. TCRdb's table, derived via immunoSEQ multiplex PCR, lists solely in-frame clones and lacks some. The table has some 510,000 clones, approximately 88% seen once. Sequencing was done on a sample of PBMCs or T cells enriched from blood (not recorded which). Receptor source: a woman in her thirties or forties who had recovered from COVID-19.

The V gene is TRBV3-1 (or the pseudogene TRBV3-2), the J gene TRBJ2-1; D is possibly TRBD1 (6 bases). V lost 4 bases and J 6 bases, leaving 13 bases between the germline ends. Germline-derived CDR1 and CDR2 are LGHDT and YNNKEL (reference sequence). CDR3 length: 14 amino acids. DNA of the CDR3: TGTGCCAGCAGCCTGGCAACCAGGGGCAATGAGCAGTTCTTC. This gives the protein CASSLATRGNEQFF.

The rearrangement links TRBV6-5 to TRBJ2-7; 12 positions agree with TRBD2. V was pared by 4 bases and J by 2 bases, with 0 bases of the junction left unmatched. Looked up from germline, CDR1 is MNHEY and CDR2 is SVGAGI. CDR3 size: 14 residues. For the CDR3, the DNA is TGTGCCAGCAGTTGGACTAGCGGGGCCTACGAGCAGTACTTC. Encoded protein: CASSWTSGAYEQYF.

The V gene is TRBV5-6, the J gene TRBJ2-1; tentatively, D is TRBD2 (5 bases). The CDR3 spans 13 residues. V was shortened by 4 bases and J by 7 bases, with 12 bases between the two germline ends. Germline CDR1 SGHDT, CDR2 YYEEEE. CDR3 sequence (DNA): TGTGCCAGCAGCCCGGAGGAGGCGAATGAGCAGTTCTTC. It yields the protein CASSPEEANEQFF.

The chain links TRBV30 to TRBJ1-2; a weak D match, TRBD1 (6 bases). From germline, CDR1 is GTSNPN and CDR2 SVGIG (reference sequence). Between the trimmed V and J ends, which lost 4 bases and 4 bases, there was a span of 16 bases. This CDR3 region has 14 residues. CDR3 amino acids: CAWKVQGVGYGYTF. CDR3 coding DNA: TGTGCCTGGAAAGTACAGGGCGTTGGCTATGGCTACACCTTC.

This clone came up once. The chain joins TRBV7-8 to TRBJ1-1, with unresolved D. Trimming took 5 bases from V and 8 from J, leaving 15 bases between them. This CDR3 is built from 13 residues. Germline V gene data show CDR1 as SGHVS and CDR2 as FQNEAQ. CDR3 coding DNA: TGTGCCAGCAGCCTGCAAGCGGCCCAAGAAGCTTTCTTT. It yields the protein CASSLQAAQEAFF.

The chain carries TRBV27 and TRBJ2-2, with 10 nucleotides matching TRBD2. CDR1 is MNHEY, CDR2 SMNVEV, per germline (reference sequence). The ends lost 0 bases at V and 7 bases at J; junction bases unmatched: 8. This CDR3 region has 17 residues. CDR3 nucleotides: TGTGCCAGCAGTTTATCGAAGCGGGAGGGCCTGGACGGGGAGCTGTTTTTT. Translated: CASSLSKREGLDGELFF.

The rearrangement uses TRBV28 and TRBJ1-2; D is unclear. Germline V gene data show CDR1 as MDHEN and CDR2 as SYDVKM. The CDR3 loop spans 13 amino acids. V lost 3 bases, J lost 2 bases, and 7 bases lay in between. The CDR3 is CASSFSVNYGYTF. The CDR3, as DNA: TGTGCCAGCAGTTTCTCGGTGAACTATGGCTACACCTTC.

The V and J genes are TRBV5-1 and TRBJ2-7, with D perhaps TRBD1 (5 bases). Germline V gene lookup returns CDR1 SGHRS and CDR2 YFSETQ. The CDR3 covers 14 residues. V shed 3 bases and J shed 5 bases, with 15 bases lying between them. Written as DNA, the CDR3 is TGCGCCAGCAGCTCAGACAGAAGCCAACACGAGCAGTACTTC. This codes for CASSSDRSQHEQYF.

The J gene is TRBJ1-3, the V gene TRBV2; 9 positions match TRBD1. After removal of 2 bases from V and 0 bases from J, the junction contained 5 bases not matched to a gene. Germline CDR1 SNHLY, CDR2 FYNNEI. The CDR3 totals 17 residues. CDR3 coding DNA: TGTGCCAGCAGTGAAAGACAGGGGGTAGACTCTGGAAACACCATATATTTT. Translated: CASSERQGVDSGNTIYF.

This clone was recorded a few times. The rearrangement links TRBV25-1 to TRBJ2-3; TRBD2 aligns across 9 bases. This CDR3 has 15 residues. The junction had 8 bases not matched to a gene; V was cut back by 3 bases and J by 7 bases. Germline CDR1 and CDR2: MGHDK and SYGVNS. The CDR3 loop reads CASSEKASGKYTQYF. In DNA, the CDR3 is TGTGCCAGCAGTGAGAAAGCTAGCGGGAAATATACGCAGTATTTT.

V is TRBV27 and J is TRBJ2-7, with 11 bases matching TRBD2. The trim removed 5 bases at V and 11 bases at J, leaving 5 bases unmatched. Germline V gives CDR1 MNHEY, CDR2 SMNVEV (reference sequence). The CDR3 length is 12 residues. This chain's CDR3 is CASSQLAGVEYF. The CDR3 DNA reads TGTGCCAGCAGTCAACTAGCGGGAGTGGAGTACTTC.

The chain recombines TRBV6-5 with TRBJ2-4; 8 nucleotides line up with TRBD2. V was clipped by 0 bases and J by 8 bases; unmatched bases: 6. Germline V gives CDR1 MNHEY, CDR2 SVGAGI. The CDR3 sequence is 15 residues long. In nucleotides, the CDR3 is TGTGCCAGCAGTTACTCAGCGGGAGAATTGTACATTCAGTACTTC. Protein product: CASSYSAGELYIQYF.

The chain joins TRBV5-1 to TRBJ2-7, with D tentatively TRBD2 (5 bases). Per the germline V gene, CDR1 is SGHRS and CDR2 is YFSETQ. The CDR3 is made up of 13 amino acids. Trimming shortened V by 5 bases and J by 2 bases, and 11 bases separated the two germline ends. The CDR3 region is CASSYTSPYEQYF. The CDR3 bases are TGCGCCAGCAGTTATACTAGTCCCTACGAGCAGTACTTC.

About this clone: Different DNA sequences within this sample yield the same CDR3. V gene TRBV11-3 combines with J gene TRBJ1-6; 10 nucleotides match TRBD1. Trimming removed 3 bases from V and 7 bases from J; junction bases left unmatched: 0. This CDR3 is 14 amino acids long. The germline CDR1 and CDR2 sequences are SGHNT and YENEEA. CDR3 nucleotides: TGTGCCAGCAGCTTGGGACAGGGGAATTCACCCCTCCACTTT. Protein sequence: CASSLGQGNSPLHF.

The rearrangement links TRBV3-1 (or the pseudogene TRBV3-2) to TRBJ1-2; 9 bases fit TRBD1. Looked up from germline, CDR1 is LGHDT and CDR2 is YNNKEL (reference sequence). The V and J ends lost 3 bases and 6 bases, in that order; junction bases with no gene match: 14. The CDR3 length is 17 residues. CDR3 nucleotides: TGTGCCAGCAGCCAGCCACGTAGGGGGACAGGGATAGATGGCTACACCTTC. It codes for CASSQPRRGTGIDGYTF.

The CDR3 here is CASSDRGQGNTIYF. The CDR3 DNA sequence: TGTGCCAGTAGCGACAGGGGGCAGGGAAACACCATATATTTT. The chain is built from TRBV19 and TRBJ1-3, with 10 bases that match TRBD1. Losses at the gene ends were 6 bases for V and 4 bases for J; bases not matched to a gene: 3. Looked up from germline, CDR1 is LNHDA and CDR2 is SQIVND (reference sequence). The CDR3 is made up of 14 amino acids.

The chain recombines TRBV10-3 with TRBJ1-1, with D possibly TRBD1 on 6 matching bases. Germline CDR1 ENHRY, CDR2 SYGVKD. Trimming stripped 6 bases from V and 6 bases from J, with 17 bases between. There are 14 residues in the CDR3. The CDR3: CAIRRGQTEAEAFF. In nucleotides, the CDR3 is TGTGCCATCAGGAGAGGACAGACGGAGGCTGAAGCTTTCTTT.

This clone was seen only a few times. J is TRBJ1-5 and V is TRBV4-2, with a weak D call TRBD1 (5 bases). Germline CDR1 is LGHNA and CDR2 is YNFKEQ. There are 15 residues in the CDR3. V was clipped by 0 bases and J by 3 bases, with 9 bases between them. This CDR3 reads CASSQDLDINQPQHF. The CDR3 DNA is TGTGCCAGCAGCCAAGATTTGGACATCAATCAGCCCCAGCATTTT.

The chain joins TRBV30 to TRBJ1-1, with 8 bases that match TRBD1. The CDR3 runs 12 residues. V shed 5 bases and J 1 base; nucleotides not matched to a gene: 0. CDR1 is GTSNPN, CDR2 SVGIG, per germline (reference sequence). The CDR3 loop reads CAWGQGNTEAFF. The CDR3 nucleotides are TGTGCCTGGGGACAGGGGAACACTGAAGCTTTCTTT.

The chain joins TRBV27 to TRBJ1-4; 8 bases are a match to TRBD1. The CDR3 sequence is 14 residues long. Germline trimming cut 6 bases from V and 10 bases from J; bases unmatched to any gene: 10. In germline, CDR1 is MNHEY, CDR2 SMNVEV (reference sequence). The CDR3: CASRPIGQGGKLFF. CDR3 nucleotides: TGTGCCAGCAGGCCAATTGGACAGGGCGGAAAACTGTTTTTT.

This clone was seen once. The rearrangement uses TRBV10-2 and TRBJ2-1; 8 bases are shared with TRBD2. The V segment lost 6 bases and the J segment 7 bases; nucleotides outside the gene matches: 8. The CDR3 sequence is 14 residues long. CDR1 is WSHSY, CDR2 SAAADI, per germline. The CDR3 here is CASSLSGRVNEQFF. Written as DNA, the CDR3 is TGCGCCAGCAGCCTGAGCGGGAGAGTGAATGAGCAGTTCTTC.

The chain joins TRBV11-3 to TRBJ1-1; TRBD1 might be the D (5 bases). This CDR3 contains 13 residues. Trimming cost V 2 bases and J 4 bases, with 8 bases left between them. The germline V gene has CDR1 SGHNT and CDR2 YENEEA. CDR3 sequence: CASSLSTATEAFF. The DNA for the CDR3 is TGTGCCAGCAGCTTATCGACAGCCACTGAAGCTTTCTTT.

The V gene is TRBV9, the J gene TRBJ2-6; D may be TRBD2 (5 bases). There are 15 residues in the CDR3. The V end lost 3 bases, the J end lost 2 bases, and 9 bases lay between the germline ends. The germline V gene encodes CDR1 SGDLS and CDR2 YYNGEE. Written as DNA, the CDR3 is TGTGCCAGCAGCGAGACCGGGGCTGGGGCCAACGTCCTGACTTTC. The encoded protein is CASSETGAGANVLTF.

The V call is TRBV5-1, the J call TRBJ2-3, with unresolved D. V was trimmed by 0 bases and J by 3 bases, leaving 11 bases between them. The CDR3 sequence is 15 residues long. Germline lookup yields CDR1 SGHRS and CDR2 YFSETQ. The chain's CDR3 is CASSLGSSSTDTQYF. CDR3 nucleotides: TGCGCCAGCAGCTTGGGGAGCTCAAGTACAGATACGCAGTATTTT.

The chain couples TRBV25-1 to TRBJ1-5; 8 bases agree with TRBD1. Germline V lookup: CDR1 MGHDK, CDR2 SYGVNS. J was trimmed by 4 bases and V by 5 bases; bases with no gene match: 1. The CDR3 runs 13 residues. CDR3 region: CASSRTGNQPQHF. Written as DNA, the CDR3 is TGTGCCAGCAGTAGGACAGGGAATCAGCCCCAGCATTTT.

The rearrangement links TRBV19 to TRBJ1-2, with 7 bases aligning to TRBD1. The germline CDR1 and CDR2 sequences are LNHDA and SQIVND (reference sequence). The CDR3 is 15 residues long. The trim removed 5 bases at V and 5 bases at J, leaving 11 bases unmatched. CDR3 loop: CASSVDPGQRYGYTF. CDR3 coding DNA: TGTGCCAGTAGTGTCGATCCGGGACAGAGATATGGCTACACCTTC. The complete variable domain, with remaining parts taken from reference TRBV19 and TRBJ1-2, reads DGGITQSPKYLFRKEGQNVTLSCEQNLNHDAMYWYRQDPGQGLRLIYYSQIVNDFQKGDIAEGYSVSREKKESFPLTVTSAQKNPTAFYLCASSVDPGQRYGYTFGSGTRLTVV.

The V gene is TRBV5-4, the J gene TRBJ2-7, with 11 positions matching TRBD2. The germline V gene has CDR1 SGHNT and CDR2 YYREEE (reference sequence). CDR3 length equals 15 residues. The V gene end was trimmed by 0 bases and the J gene end by 3 bases; junction bases not matched to a gene: 2. In DNA, the CDR3 is TGTGCCAGCAGCTTGGGACTAGCGGGGAGCTACGAGCAGTACTTC. As protein: CASSLGLAGSYEQYF. The full variable domain, completed using reference TRBV5-4 and TRBJ2-7, is ETGVTQSPTHLIKTRGQQVTLRCSSQSGHNTVSWYQQALGQGPQFIFQYYREEENGRGNFPPRFSGLQFPNYSSELNVNALELDDSALYLCASSLGLAGSYEQYFGPGTRLTVT.

The genes are TRBV4-3 and TRBJ1-2; D is possibly TRBD1 (6 bases). The CDR3 contains 14 residues. Germline CDR1 LGHNA, CDR2 YSLEER. The V end was cut by 1 base, the J end by 11 bases, with 17 bases between. The CDR3 region is CASSQVAGAIGYTF. Here the CDR3 DNA reads TGCGCCAGCAGCCAAGTCGCGGGGGCGATAGGGTACACCTTC.